One sample yielded the 24 T cell receptor beta chains listed below, sequenced in a study of blood T cell repertoires in COVID-19. Clones were read by immunoSEQ multiplex PCR, and TCRdb kept only the in-frame ones, dropping some. Seen here are around 88,000 clones, more than 65% observed once, and the top ten hold 4.4%. Sequencing was done on a sample of peripheral blood. Receptors originate from a man aged 60-69 years with acute or convalescent COVID-19.

Points on this clone: At one end the junction does not follow the germline gene, possibly because of a read error. V gene TRBV11-2 combines with J gene TRBJ1-1; D unresolved. Germline loops: CDR1 SGHAT, CDR2 FQNNGV. The CDR3 spans 15 residues. The CDR3 region has the DNA TGTGCCAGCACCTTAGATGGACTTTTGAACACTGAAGCTTTCTTT. Amino acids: CASTLDGLLNTEAFF.

This sequence joins TRBV4-1 and TRBJ2-5, with D possibly matching TRBD1 (5 bases). This CDR3 region has 14 residues. Trimming took off 1 base at V and 0 bases at J, with 6 bases between the two ends. Germline-derived CDR1 and CDR2 are MGHRA and YSYEKL. In DNA form, the CDR3 reads TGCGCCAGCAGCCAAGCAGGGAACCAAGAGACCCAGTACTTC. As protein: CASSQAGNQETQYF.

The V gene is TRBV30, the J gene TRBJ2-5, with D maybe TRBD2 (5 bases). Germline CDR1 is GTSNPN and CDR2 is SVGIG (reference sequence). CDR3 length: 12 amino acids. Deletions cut 1 base from V and 3 bases from J, with 6 bases between. The CDR3 spells CAWSERKETQYF. CDR3 sequence (DNA): TGTGCCTGGAGTGAGCGGAAAGAGACCCAGTACTTC.

This chain connects TRBV6-6 to TRBJ2-7; 10 bases match TRBD2. Germline trimming cut 2 bases from V and 2 bases from J; bases unmatched to any gene: 6. CDR1 and CDR2 from the germline V gene are MNHNY and SVGAGI (reference sequence). CDR3 length: 16 amino acids. The CDR3 loop reads CASSYPVAGGTYEQYF. DNA for the CDR3: TGTGCCAGCAGTTACCCTGTAGCGGGAGGTACCTACGAGCAGTACTTC.

This clone was recorded only once. The rearrangement uses TRBV29-1 and TRBJ2-7, with a weak D call TRBD2 (5 bases). The CDR3 sequence is 13 residues long. V was shortened by 1 base and J by 0 bases, with 7 bases between the two germline ends. Germline V lookup: CDR1 SQVTM, CDR2 ANQGSEA. CDR3 bases: TGCAGCGTTGAAGGGACTGCCTCCTACGAGCAGTACTTC. As protein: CSVEGTASYEQYF.

This clone was recorded a few times. The chain employs TRBV4-3 and TRBJ1-5, with D hard to call. The CDR3 has 13 residues. Germline values: CDR1 LGHNA, CDR2 YSLEER. Trimming took off 3 bases at V and 5 bases at J, with 8 bases between the two ends. CDR3 protein: CASSQVLDQPQHF. The CDR3 DNA sequence: TGCGCCAGCAGCCAGGTACTGGATCAGCCCCAGCATTTT.

The J gene is TRBJ2-1, the V gene TRBV7-2; D may be TRBD2 (6 bases). Germline CDR1 reads SGHTA; CDR2 reads FQGNSA. The ends were cut back, 5 bases at V and 5 bases at J, with 16 bases in the middle. The CDR3 has 15 residues. CDR3 nucleotide sequence: TGTGCCAGCAGCAAAAGGGGACTTGGGGACAATGAGCAGTTCTTC. Amino acids: CASSKRGLGDNEQFF.

V usage is TRBV12-3 or TRBV12-4 and J usage is TRBJ1-6; D call uncertain. The CDR3 contains 13 residues. Trimming stripped 1 base from V and 6 bases from J, with 4 bases between. The CDR3 spells CASSLGLNSPLHF. CDR3 coding DNA: TGTGCCAGCAGTTTAGGTCTTAATTCACCCCTCCACTTT.

In this sample, this clone turned up a few times. The chain joins TRBV28 to TRBJ2-7, with 10 bases identical to TRBD1. CDR1 is MDHEN, CDR2 SYDVKM, per germline. V lost 6 bases, J lost 6 bases, and 2 bases stayed unmatched. The CDR3 contains 12 residues. The DNA of the CDR3 is TGTGCCAGCAGCCGACAGGGGGCCGAGCAGTACTTC. Encoded protein: CASSRQGAEQYF.

The rearrangement links TRBV7-2 to TRBJ2-5, with a weak D call TRBD2 (6 bases). Trimming left V 4 bases short and J 5 bases short, with 14 bases between. The germline V gene has CDR1 SGHTA and CDR2 FQGNSA. There are 14 residues in the CDR3. The CDR3 sequence: CASSSSSVRETQYF. The CDR3 region has the DNA TGTGCCAGCAGCTCCTCTAGCGTCCGGGAGACCCAGTACTTC.

With regard to this clone: The junction does not match germline at one end; this may be a read error. V and J are TRBV2 and TRBJ1-4; D gene unclear. Germline values: CDR1 SNHLY, CDR2 FYNNEI. The CDR3 has 13 residues. CDR3 protein: CASNELDSEKLFF. The CDR3 DNA is TGTGCCAGCAATGAATTGGACTCTGAAAAACTGTTTTTT.

The chain joins TRBV18 to TRBJ1-2; 7 bases align to TRBD1. V lost 3 bases and J lost 2; bases outside the gene matches: 0. The length of the CDR3 is 13 residues. Germline CDR1 and CDR2: KGHSH and LQKENI. CDR3 in DNA: TGTGCCAGCTCACCGGGACAGAACTATGGCTACACCTTC. Translated: CASSPGQNYGYTF.

This chain uses TRBV15 with TRBJ2-3; D perhaps matches TRBD1 (5 bases). V was shortened by 5 bases and J by 5 bases, with 17 bases between the two germline ends. Germline V gene sequence: CDR1 LNHNV, CDR2 YYDKDF (reference sequence). This CDR3 spans 15 amino acids. The CDR3 nucleotides read TGTGCCACCAGCTCCAGAACCAGGCAGGGAGATACGCAGTATTTT. Residues: CATSSRTRQGDTQYF.

This rearrangement joins TRBV4-3 to TRBJ1-2; perhaps TRBD1 as D (6 bases). Trimming left V 4 bases short and J 5 bases short, with 14 bases between. Germline lookup yields CDR1 LGHNA and CDR2 YSLEER. CDR3 length: 14 amino acids. The CDR3 DNA sequence: TGCGCCAGCAGCCCTACAGGGTGGGAATATGGCTACACCTTC. Amino acid sequence: CASSPTGWEYGYTF.

The chain couples TRBV7-9 to TRBJ2-3; 11 bases fit TRBD2. The V gene end was trimmed by 5 bases and the J gene end by 6 bases; junction bases not matched to a gene: 4. Germline V gene lookup returns CDR1 SEHNR and CDR2 FQNEAQ (reference sequence). The CDR3 totals 14 residues. DNA of the CDR3: TGTGCCAGCAGCCGACTAGCGGGATCGGATACGCAGTATTTT. Translating gives CASSRLAGSDTQYF.

The table lists this clone with a few counts. The rearrangement uses TRBV13 and TRBJ2-7; D not certain. CDR1 is PRHDT, CDR2 FYEKMQ, per germline (reference sequence). The CDR3 covers 13 residues. The V and J ends lost 0 bases and 3 bases respectively, with 6 bases between them. CDR3 nucleotide sequence: TGTGCCAGCAGCTTAGGGCAGAACTACGAGCAGTACTTC. Translating gives CASSLGQNYEQYF.

In this sample, this clone turned up once. The chain carries TRBV2 and TRBJ2-3; no definite D call. The CDR3 sequence is 11 residues long. CDR1 and CDR2 (germline): SNHLY, FYNNEI. V was trimmed by 5 bases and J by 4 bases, leaving 4 bases between them. This CDR3 reads CASSQSDTQYF. The CDR3 nucleotides read TGTGCCAGCAGTCAGTCAGATACGCAGTATTTT.

The genes are TRBV24-1 and TRBJ1-3, with TRBD1 matching over 8 bases. Losses at the gene ends were 4 bases for V and 1 base for J; bases not matched to a gene: 11. The CDR3 length is 18 residues. From germline, CDR1 is KGHDR and CDR2 SFDVKD. CDR3 sequence: CATSEPRTGYRSGNTIYF. For the CDR3, the DNA is TGTGCCACCAGTGAACCAAGGACAGGGTATAGGTCTGGAAACACCATATATTTT.

The genes are TRBV5-1 and TRBJ2-1; D may be TRBD2 (6 bases). Deletions cut 0 bases from V and 4 bases from J, with 11 bases between. There are 15 residues in the CDR3. CDR1 and CDR2 (germline): SGHRS, YFSETQ. The CDR3 DNA is TGCGCCAGCAGCTTGGACCTAGCGCCATACAATGAGCAGTTCTTC. Residues: CASSLDLAPYNEQFF.

The V and J genes are TRBV12-3 or TRBV12-4 and TRBJ2-7; 7 bases match TRBD2. The V segment lost 3 bases and the J segment 7 bases; nucleotides outside the gene matches: 3. The CDR3 spans 12 residues. The chain's CDR3 is CASSLTAGEQYF. DNA for the CDR3: TGTGCCAGCAGTTTGACAGCGGGAGAGCAGTACTTC.

The chain recombines TRBV2 with TRBJ2-5, with 10 positions matching TRBD2. The CDR3 is made up of 17 amino acids. Trimming took 6 bases from V and 4 from J; bases not matched to a gene: 14. Germline V gene sequence: CDR1 SNHLY, CDR2 FYNNEI. The CDR3 DNA reads as TGTGCCAGCAGACGTAGGACTAGCGGCACATTGGGAGAGACCCAGTACTTC. Translation gives CASRRRTSGTLGETQYF.

This clone was seen only once. The chain links TRBV18 to TRBJ2-1; tentatively, D is TRBD1 (6 bases). V was shortened by 4 bases and J by 9 bases, with 22 bases between the two germline ends. CDR3 length: 16 amino acids. Looked up from germline, CDR1 is KGHSH and CDR2 is LQKENI. The CDR3 is CASSLFGTLGAGEQFF. The CDR3 coding sequence is TGTGCCAGCTCACTATTTGGGACACTAGGTGCGGGTGAGCAGTTCTTC. Full variable domain (missing parts from reference TRBV18 and TRBJ2-1): NAGVMQNPRHLVRRRGQEARLRCSPMKGHSHVYWYRQLPEEGLKFMVYLQKENIIDESGMPKERFSAEFPKEGPSILRIQQVVRGDSAAYFCASSLFGTLGAGEQFFGPGTRLTVL.

The chain employs TRBV18 and TRBJ2-7; perhaps TRBD1 as D (6 bases). Per germline, CDR1 KGHSH and CDR2 LQKENI. The CDR3 loop spans 13 amino acids. Trimming removed 4 bases from V and 1 base from J, with 8 bases in between. The DNA of the CDR3 is TGTGCCAGCTCACAAGACAGGTCCTACGAGCAGTACTTC. Its protein product is CASSQDRSYEQYF.

This rearrangement joins TRBV5-1 to TRBJ2-2; TRBD1 matches 7 bases. Germline V CDR1 and CDR2: SGHRS, YFSETQ. The trim removed 0 bases at V and 5 bases at J, leaving 7 bases unmatched. This CDR3 comprises 16 residues. The CDR3 nucleotides are TGCGCCAGCAGCTTGGTTACAGGGGTTAAGACCGGGGAGCTGTTTTTT. It specifies CASSLVTGVKTGELFF. The whole variable domain, filled in from reference TRBV5-1 and TRBJ2-2, reads KAGVTQTPRYLIKTRGQQVTLSCSPISGHRSVSWYQQTPGQGLQFLFEYFSETQRNKGNFPGRFSGRQFSNSRSEMNVSTLELGDSALYLCASSLVTGVKTGELFFGEGSRLTVL.